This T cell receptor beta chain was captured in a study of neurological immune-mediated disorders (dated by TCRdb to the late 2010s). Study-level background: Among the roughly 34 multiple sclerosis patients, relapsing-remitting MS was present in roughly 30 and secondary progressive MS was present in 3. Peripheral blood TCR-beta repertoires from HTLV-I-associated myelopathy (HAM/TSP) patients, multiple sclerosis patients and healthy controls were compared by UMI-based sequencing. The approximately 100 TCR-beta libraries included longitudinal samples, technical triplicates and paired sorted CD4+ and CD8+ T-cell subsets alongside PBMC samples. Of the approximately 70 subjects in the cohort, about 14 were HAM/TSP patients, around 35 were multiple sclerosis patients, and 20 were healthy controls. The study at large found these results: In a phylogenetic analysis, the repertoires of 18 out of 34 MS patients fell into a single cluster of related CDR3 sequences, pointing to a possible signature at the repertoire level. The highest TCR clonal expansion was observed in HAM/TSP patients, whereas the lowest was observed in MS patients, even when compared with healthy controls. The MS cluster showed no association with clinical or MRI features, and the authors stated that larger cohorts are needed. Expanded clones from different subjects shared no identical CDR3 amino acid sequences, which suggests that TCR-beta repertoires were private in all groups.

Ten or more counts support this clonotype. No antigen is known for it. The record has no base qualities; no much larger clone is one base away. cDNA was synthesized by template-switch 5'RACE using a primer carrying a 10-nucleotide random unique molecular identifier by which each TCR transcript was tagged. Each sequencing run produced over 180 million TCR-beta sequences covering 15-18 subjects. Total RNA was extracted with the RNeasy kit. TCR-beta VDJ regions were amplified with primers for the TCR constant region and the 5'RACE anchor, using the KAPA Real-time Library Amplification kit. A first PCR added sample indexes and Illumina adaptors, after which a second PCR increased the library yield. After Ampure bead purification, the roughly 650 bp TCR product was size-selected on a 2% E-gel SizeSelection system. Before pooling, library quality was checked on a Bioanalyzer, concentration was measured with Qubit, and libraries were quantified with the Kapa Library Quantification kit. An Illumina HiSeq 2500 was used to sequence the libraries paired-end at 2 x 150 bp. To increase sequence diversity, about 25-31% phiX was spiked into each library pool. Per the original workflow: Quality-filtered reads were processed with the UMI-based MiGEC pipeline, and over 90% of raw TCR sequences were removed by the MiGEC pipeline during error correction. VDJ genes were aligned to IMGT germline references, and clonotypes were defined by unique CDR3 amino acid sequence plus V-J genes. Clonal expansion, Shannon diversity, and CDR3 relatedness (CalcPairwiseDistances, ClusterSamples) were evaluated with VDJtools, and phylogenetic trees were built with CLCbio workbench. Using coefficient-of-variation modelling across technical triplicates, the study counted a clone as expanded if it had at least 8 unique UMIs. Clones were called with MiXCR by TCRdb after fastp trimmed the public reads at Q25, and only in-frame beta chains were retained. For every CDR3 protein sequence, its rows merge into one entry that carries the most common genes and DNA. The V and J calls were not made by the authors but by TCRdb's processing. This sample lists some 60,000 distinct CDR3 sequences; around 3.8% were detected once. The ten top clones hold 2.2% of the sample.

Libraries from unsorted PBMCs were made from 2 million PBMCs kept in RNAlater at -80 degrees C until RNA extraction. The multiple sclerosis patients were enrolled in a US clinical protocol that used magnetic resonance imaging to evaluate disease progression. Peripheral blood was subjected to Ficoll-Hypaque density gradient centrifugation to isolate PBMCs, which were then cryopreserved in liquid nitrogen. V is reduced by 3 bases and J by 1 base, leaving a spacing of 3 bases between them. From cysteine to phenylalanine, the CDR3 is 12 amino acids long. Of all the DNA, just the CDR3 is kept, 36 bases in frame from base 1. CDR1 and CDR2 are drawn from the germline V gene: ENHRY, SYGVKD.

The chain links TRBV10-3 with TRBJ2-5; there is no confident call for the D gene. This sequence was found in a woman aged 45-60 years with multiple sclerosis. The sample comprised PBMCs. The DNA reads TGTGCCATCAGTGACGCCCAAGAGACCCAGTACTTC. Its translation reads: CAISDAQETQYF.